This T cell receptor beta chain is from a study of tumor and adjacent non-tumor tissue in lung cancer. Study summary: Histology: about twelve adenocarcinoma, a couple of squamous cell carcinoma, 1 small cell lung cancer.

A word on this clonotype: Antigen specificity is unknown. This sequence may be a read error, since a much larger clone differs from it by one base.

This sample's RNA came from whole unsorted tissue. More than 3 cm separated this lung sample from the edge of the tumor. Between August and November 2014, newly diagnosed, chemotherapy-naive lung cancer patients underwent thoracic surgery in China. Study-wide findings and caveats: Tumor repertoires had a smaller top 100 clone share than normal lung. Compared with tumor, normal lung showed significantly lower TCR diversity.

V was shortened by 5 bases and J by 1 base, with 11 bases between the two germline ends. The CDR3 consists of 14 residues. Germline assignment: CDR1 LNHDA and CDR2 SQIVND (reference sequence). The library came from three nested PCR rounds adapted from ARM-PCR protocols. TCRdb reprocessed the multiplex PCR reads via MiXCR and lists one record per CDR3 protein. This table has over 100,000 distinct CDR3 sequences, over 55% appearing once. This chain connects TRBV19 to TRBJ1-1; D uncertain. The clonotype comes from a man aged 55-75 years with non-small cell lung cancer. Sequencing was done on a sample of distant non-tumor lung tissue. The CDR3 DNA reads TGTGCCAGTAGTTTCGGACTCCAGAACACTGAAGCTTTCTTT. Residues: CASSFGLQNTEAFF. The full variable domain, its missing parts supplied by reference TRBV19 and TRBJ1-1, is DGGITQSPKYLFRKEGQNVTLSCEQNLNHDAMYWYRQDPGQGLRLIYYSQIVNDFQKGDIAEGYSVSREKKESFPLTVTSAQKNPTAFYLCASSFGLQNTEAFFGQGTRLTVV.